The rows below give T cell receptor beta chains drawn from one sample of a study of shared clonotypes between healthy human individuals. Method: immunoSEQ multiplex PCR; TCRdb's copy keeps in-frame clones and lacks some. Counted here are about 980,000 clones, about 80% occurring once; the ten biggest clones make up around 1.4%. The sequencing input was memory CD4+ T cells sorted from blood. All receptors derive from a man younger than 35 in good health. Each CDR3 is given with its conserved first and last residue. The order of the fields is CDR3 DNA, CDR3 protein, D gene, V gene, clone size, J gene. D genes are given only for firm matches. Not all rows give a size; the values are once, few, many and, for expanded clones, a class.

CDR3nt: TGTGCCTGGAGTAGGGACACCTACGAGCAGTACTTC; CDR3aa: CAWSRDTYEQYF; d_gene: NA; v_gene: TRBV30; abundance: NA; j_gene: TRBJ2-7
CDR3nt: TGTGCCAGCAGCTTAGGACTAGCGGGAGGAATATACGAGCAGTACTTC; CDR3aa: CASSLGLAGGIYEQYF; d_gene: TRBD2; v_gene: TRBV5-5; abundance: many; j_gene: TRBJ2-7
CDR3nt: TGTGCCTCACGACAGGCGGGGGCTCCCACAGATACGCAGTATTTT; CDR3aa: CASRQAGAPTDTQYF; d_gene: NA; v_gene: TRBV10-3; abundance: NA; j_gene: TRBJ2-3
CDR3nt: TGTGCCAGCAGCTTACGCTCGGACATGAACACTGAAGCTTTCTTT; CDR3aa: CASSLRSDMNTEAFF; d_gene: NA; v_gene: TRBV7-8; abundance: once; j_gene: TRBJ1-1
CDR3nt: TGTGCCAGCATCGAGGGAAACGGGCCCACTGAAGCTTTCTTT; CDR3aa: CASIEGNGPTEAFF; d_gene: NA; v_gene: TRBV28; abundance: NA; j_gene: TRBJ1-1
CDR3nt: TGTGCCAGCAGCTTGAACAGGTTGGCCATTCAGTACTTC; CDR3aa: CASSLNRLAIQYF; d_gene: NA; v_gene: TRBV5-6; abundance: NA; j_gene: TRBJ2-4
CDR3nt: TGTGCCAGGCGGACGGGGCGCAATCAGCCCCAGCATTTT; CDR3aa: CARRTGRNQPQHF; d_gene: NA; v_gene: TRBV6-6; abundance: NA; j_gene: TRBJ1-5
CDR3nt: TGTGCCAGCTCACCACTAACAGGCCAGGCGGATTCACCCCTCCACTTT; CDR3aa: CASSPLTGQADSPLHF; d_gene: NA; v_gene: TRBV18; abundance: NA; j_gene: TRBJ1-6
CDR3nt: TGCGCCAGCAGCCAAGATAGAGGAGGCAGGGACTTGGATCAGCCCCAGCATTTT; CDR3aa: CASSQDRGGRDLDQPQHF; d_gene: NA; v_gene: TRBV4-1; abundance: once; j_gene: TRBJ1-5
CDR3nt: TGTGCCATCAGTGATACGGACAGAGGGGTCACAGAGCAGTTCTTC; CDR3aa: CAISDTDRGVTEQFF; d_gene: NA; v_gene: TRBV10-3; abundance: NA; j_gene: TRBJ2-1
CDR3nt: TGTGCCAGCAGCCGAGCGGGAGCCTTCCTAAACACCGGGGAGCTGTTTTTT; CDR3aa: CASSRAGAFLNTGELFF; d_gene: TRBD2; v_gene: TRBV7-2; abundance: once; j_gene: TRBJ2-2
CDR3nt: TGTGCCAGCAGCCGACGCCCACAGGGGAGCACCGGGGAGCTGTTTTTT; CDR3aa: CASSRRPQGSTGELFF; d_gene: TRBD1; v_gene: TRBV11-1; abundance: NA; j_gene: TRBJ2-2
CDR3nt: TGCAGCGTTTGGGGACAGATAACCTACAATGAGCAGTTCTTC; CDR3aa: CSVWGQITYNEQFF; d_gene: TRBD1; v_gene: TRBV29-1; abundance: NA; j_gene: TRBJ2-1
CDR3nt: TGTGCCAGCAGCTGGGGACAGGGCAACTACGAGCAGTACTTC; CDR3aa: CASSWGQGNYEQYF; d_gene: TRBD1; v_gene: TRBV5-6; abundance: NA; j_gene: TRBJ2-7
CDR3nt: TGCGCCAGCAGCTTGACGTTTTTGGCAGGGTCTAACTATGGCTACACCTTC; CDR3aa: CASSLTFLAGSNYGYTF; d_gene: NA; v_gene: TRBV5-1; abundance: NA; j_gene: TRBJ1-2
CDR3nt: TGTGCCAGCAGTGGTTCAAGACACCTCACAGATACGCAGTATTTT; CDR3aa: CASSGSRHLTDTQYF; d_gene: NA; v_gene: TRBV6-1; abundance: once; j_gene: TRBJ2-3
CDR3nt: TGCAGCGTTCGTACCGGGACAGATGATAATTCACCCCTCCACTTT; CDR3aa: CSVRTGTDDNSPLHF; d_gene: TRBD1; v_gene: TRBV29-1; abundance: NA; j_gene: TRBJ1-6
CDR3nt: TGTGCCAGCAGCTTAGACGTCGCAGGCAGGGTCAATGAGCAGTTCTTC; CDR3aa: CASSLDVAGRVNEQFF; d_gene: NA; v_gene: TRBV7-2; abundance: NA; j_gene: TRBJ2-1
CDR3nt: TGTGCCATCAGTGAGGGTGACGGACTCCACACTGAAGCTTTCTTT; CDR3aa: CAISEGDGLHTEAFF; d_gene: NA; v_gene: TRBV10-3; abundance: NA; j_gene: TRBJ1-1
CDR3nt: TGTGCCAGCAGTGCTGGACAGCCCCCCTACGAGCAGTACTTC; CDR3aa: CASSAGQPPYEQYF; d_gene: NA; v_gene: TRBV28; abundance: NA; j_gene: TRBJ2-7
CDR3nt: TGTGCCAGCAGCTTAAGTCCGACCTATAATTCACCCCTCCACTTT; CDR3aa: CASSLSPTYNSPLHF; d_gene: NA; v_gene: TRBV7-2; abundance: NA; j_gene: TRBJ1-6
CDR3nt: TGTGCCAGCAGCCCGGGCTTCACTCGCACAGATACGCAGTATTTT; CDR3aa: CASSPGFTRTDTQYF; d_gene: NA; v_gene: TRBV11-2; abundance: NA; j_gene: TRBJ2-3
CDR3nt: TGTGCCAGCAGCTTCAGCACAGCGAGGGCCAACGAGCAGTACTTC; CDR3aa: CASSFSTARANEQYF; d_gene: NA; v_gene: TRBV7-2; abundance: NA; j_gene: TRBJ2-7
CDR3nt: TGTGCTAGCAGCTTAGGCCCTGCGGTAGGGTCCTCCTACAATGAGCAGTTCTTC; CDR3aa: CASSLGPAVGSSYNEQFF; d_gene: NA; v_gene: TRBV7-7; abundance: NA; j_gene: TRBJ2-1
CDR3nt: TGTGCCGCGGACAGGGGACCCCCCTACAATGAGCAGTTCTTC; CDR3aa: CAADRGPPYNEQFF; d_gene: TRBD1; v_gene: TRBV10-3; abundance: once; j_gene: TRBJ2-1
CDR3nt: TGTGCCATCAGTGAATACAGCCATCAGCCCCAGCATTTT; CDR3aa: CAISEYSHQPQHF; d_gene: NA; v_gene: TRBV10-3; abundance: NA; j_gene: TRBJ1-5
CDR3nt: TGTGCCAGCAGCTATGACAGGGCGGAGACCCAGTACTTC; CDR3aa: CASSYDRAETQYF; d_gene: TRBD1; v_gene: TRBV7-9; abundance: NA; j_gene: TRBJ2-5
CDR3nt: TGTGCCAGCAGCGTAAGGAGTGCTACGGGGATCAATGAGCAGTTCTTC; CDR3aa: CASSVRSATGINEQFF; d_gene: NA; v_gene: TRBV9; abundance: NA; j_gene: TRBJ2-1
CDR3nt: TGTGCCAGCAGTCTGACTAGCGGATACAATGAGCAGTTCTTC; CDR3aa: CASSLTSGYNEQFF; d_gene: TRBD2; v_gene: TRBV7-9; abundance: NA; j_gene: TRBJ2-1
CDR3nt: TGCGCCAGCAGCGCGGGACTTGGGGTGCCTAACTATGGCTACACCTTC; CDR3aa: CASSAGLGVPNYGYTF; d_gene: NA; v_gene: TRBV5-1; abundance: NA; j_gene: TRBJ1-2
CDR3nt: TGTGCCAGCAGCTCGGGACAGCTGCCAGGGCCCCAGCATTTT; CDR3aa: CASSSGQLPGPQHF; d_gene: TRBD1; v_gene: TRBV7-9; abundance: NA; j_gene: TRBJ1-5
CDR3nt: TGTGCCAGCAGCTTACTCCAGGGGATAAACTATGGCTACACCTTC; CDR3aa: CASSLLQGINYGYTF; d_gene: NA; v_gene: TRBV11-2; abundance: NA; j_gene: TRBJ1-2
CDR3nt: TGTGCCAGCAGCTTGGGACACAAAAATAACAATGAGCAGTTCTTC; CDR3aa: CASSLGHKNNNEQFF; d_gene: NA; v_gene: TRBV11-2; abundance: NA; j_gene: TRBJ2-1
CDR3nt: TGTGCCAGCAGTACTAGCGGCTACGAGCAGTACTTC; CDR3aa: CASSTSGYEQYF; d_gene: TRBD2; v_gene: TRBV2; abundance: NA; j_gene: TRBJ2-7
CDR3nt: TGTGCCAGCAGCTCCAGAGGAGAAACCGGGGAGCTGTTTTTT; CDR3aa: CASSSRGETGELFF; d_gene: NA; v_gene: TRBV11-2; abundance: NA; j_gene: TRBJ2-2
CDR3nt: TGTGCCAGCAGTTCACGGGGGGGAGATGAAAAACTGTTTTTT; CDR3aa: CASSSRGGDEKLFF; d_gene: NA; v_gene: TRBV6-5; abundance: once; j_gene: TRBJ1-4
CDR3nt: TGTGCCAGCAGCAGAGCCTTGGACAGGTTTTACTTC; CDR3aa: CASSRALDRFYF; d_gene: NA; v_gene: TRBV21-1; abundance: NA; j_gene: TRBJ2-5
CDR3nt: TGTGCCAGCAGTTTTGGGACAGGCCAGAATGAAGCTTTCTTT; CDR3aa: CASSFGTGQNEAFF; d_gene: TRBD1; v_gene: TRBV27; abundance: NA; j_gene: TRBJ1-1
CDR3nt: TGTGCCAGCAGCTTACTCCAAGAGGAGACCCAGTACTTC; CDR3aa: CASSLLQEETQYF; d_gene: NA; v_gene: TRBV5-4; abundance: NA; j_gene: TRBJ2-5
CDR3nt: TGTGCCAGTACAGGGGAATACAATGAGCAGTTCTTC; CDR3aa: CASTGEYNEQFF; d_gene: TRBD1; v_gene: TRBV10-3; abundance: NA; j_gene: TRBJ2-1
CDR3nt: TGTGCCTCCCTAGGTGTGGGACTAGCGGGTAGCACAGATACGCAGTATTTT; CDR3aa: CASLGVGLAGSTDTQYF; d_gene: TRBD2; v_gene: TRBV19; abundance: NA; j_gene: TRBJ2-3
CDR3nt: TGCGCCAGCAGAGTTTCCCCGTATAACTATGGCTACACCTTC; CDR3aa: CASRVSPYNYGYTF; d_gene: NA; v_gene: TRBV5-1; abundance: few; j_gene: TRBJ1-2
CDR3nt: TGTGCCAGTAGTATAGTCTGGGATCAGATCCAGCATTTT; CDR3aa: CASSIVWDQIQHF; d_gene: NA; v_gene: TRBV19; abundance: NA; j_gene: TRBJ1-5
CDR3nt: TGCGCCAGCAGGTACGAATCCCACTCCTACGAGCAGTACTTC; CDR3aa: CASRYESHSYEQYF; d_gene: NA; v_gene: TRBV10-2; abundance: few; j_gene: TRBJ2-7
CDR3nt: TGTGCCAGCAGCTTAGGGCGGGAGGTACTAACAGATACGCAGTATTTT; CDR3aa: CASSLGREVLTDTQYF; d_gene: TRBD2; v_gene: TRBV7-9; abundance: NA; j_gene: TRBJ2-3
CDR3nt: TGTGCCAGCAGCCAGCGGGAAGCGGTAACTGGAAACACCATATATTTT; CDR3aa: CASSQREAVTGNTIYF; d_gene: NA; v_gene: TRBV11-2; abundance: NA; j_gene: TRBJ1-3
CDR3nt: TGTGCCTGGAGTGTCCGACGAAGTGGTAACTCCTATAATTCACCCCTCCACTTT; CDR3aa: CAWSVRRSGNSYNSPLHF; d_gene: NA; v_gene: TRBV30; abundance: NA; j_gene: TRBJ1-6
CDR3nt: TGCAGTGCCTGGGGGTCTCACGAGCAGTACTTC; CDR3aa: CSAWGSHEQYF; d_gene: NA; v_gene: TRBV20-1; abundance: NA; j_gene: TRBJ2-7